A single sample gave rise to the 7 T cell receptor beta chains below, sequenced in a study of low-dose radiotherapy and immunotherapy resistance in tumors. cDNA synthesis used a TRAV/TRBV-specific primer set for both chains. The TCRs were subjected to amplification over approximately 19 PCR cycles employing a constant-region primer in conjunction with a V-primer adapter. TCRdb recomputed calls from the reads with MiXCR, one row per CDR3 protein. The data show tens of thousands of distinct CDR3 sequences, less than 30% seen once. Time point indicated: after trial treatment. The treatment here: LDRT plus nivolumab, ipilimumab, low-dose cyclophosphamide and aspirin (RACIN trial). The sequencing here drew on PBMCs, taken after low-dose radiotherapy plus immunotherapy. Receptor source: a male donor with prostate cancer.

This clonotype was recorded at least ten times. The V call is TRBV20-1, the J call TRBJ1-5; D is possibly TRBD1 (6 bases). Per the germline V gene, CDR1 is DFQATT and CDR2 is SNEGSKA (reference sequence). Trimming shortened V by 4 bases and J by 11 bases, and 24 bases separated the two germline ends. There are 15 residues in the CDR3. CDR3 amino acids: CSAIGGGAVRGAQHF. The CDR3 region has the DNA TGCAGTGCTATCGGAGGGGGGGCGGTTCGGGGGGCCCAGCATTTT.

This clonotype was counted ten times or more. The CDR3 region is CASSLFESSYEQYF. The CDR3 DNA sequence: TGTGCCAGCAGCTTATTTGAGAGCTCCTACGAGCAGTACTTC. V usage is TRBV7-8 and J usage is TRBJ2-7, with D unresolved. The germline gives CDR1 SGHVS, CDR2 FQNEAQ. The CDR3 spans 14 residues. Trimming left V 2 bases short and J 0 bases short, with 8 bases between.

This clonotype was seen many times. V and J are TRBV19 and TRBJ1-1, with D uncertain. Germline V gene sequence: CDR1 LNHDA, CDR2 SQIVND (reference sequence). V dropped 3 bases and J dropped 3 bases, with 11 bases sitting between them. The CDR3 consists of 14 residues. CDR3 sequence reads: CASSISGGDTEAFF. In DNA, the CDR3 is TGTGCCAGTAGTATTTCAGGCGGGGACACTGAAGCTTTCTTT. Combining the CDR3 with reference TRBV19 and TRBJ1-1 gives the whole variable domain DGGITQSPKYLFRKEGQNVTLSCEQNLNHDAMYWYRQDPGQGLRLIYYSQIVNDFQKGDIAEGYSVSREKKESFPLTVTSAQKNPTAFYLCASSISGGDTEAFFGQGTRLTVV.

Many counts were recorded for this clonotype. The chain links TRBV6-2 or TRBV6-3 to TRBJ2-7, with D uncertain. Germline CDR1 is MNHEY and CDR2 is SVGEGT. V lost 8 bases to trimming and J lost 2 bases, with 13 bases between them. This CDR3 is 13 amino acids long. In DNA, the CDR3 is TGTGCCAGCCTCGAGACGGATACCTACGAGCAGTACTTC. Amino acids: CASLETDTYEQYF.

This clonotype was counted once. It is likely a read error: a sequence one base away is far more abundant. The chain joins TRBV12-3 or TRBV12-4 to TRBJ2-5; D perhaps matches TRBD1 (5 bases). CDR3 length equals 12 residues. V lost 7 bases and J lost 11, with 17 bases in between. CDR3 residues: CASTLGLAGQYF. CDR3 sequence (DNA): TGTGCCAGCACCTTGGGTTTGGCAGGGCAGTACTTC.

Comment on this clonotype: It differs at one base from a far larger clone, so likely a read error. The V and J genes are TRBV6-6 and TRBJ2-2, with D perhaps TRBD1 or TRBD2 (5 bases each). Germline-derived CDR1 and CDR2 are MNHNY and SVGAGI (reference sequence). This CDR3 spans 12 amino acids. Here the CDR3 DNA reads TGTGCCAGCAGACTTGGGACCGGGGAGCTGCTTTTT. This gives the protein CASRLGTGELLF.

This clonotype was seen just once. One junction end disagrees with the germline gene, perhaps due to a read error. The genes are TRBV5-1 and TRBJ1-5; D gene unclear. Germline CDR1 is SGHRS and CDR2 is YFSETQ. The length of the CDR3 is 14 residues. CDR3: CASSLVPAAQPQHF. CDR3 sequence (DNA): TGTGCCAGCAGCTTGGTCCCGGCCGCCCAGCCCCAGCATTTT.